Presented here are 2 T cell receptor beta chains from one specimen sequenced in a study of blood T cell repertoires in COVID-19. The assay was immunoSEQ multiplex PCR, and TCRdb's table has in-frame clones only and misses some. The data hold about 220,000 clones, with around 83% observed a single time. Sample: PBMCs or T cells enriched from blood (not recorded which). The source is a woman aged 40 to 49 with acute COVID-19.

This clone is medium-sized within its sample. V usage is TRBV5-6 and J usage is TRBJ2-7, with D hard to call. The V end lost 5 bases, the J end lost 8 bases, and 14 bases lay between the germline ends. Germline assignment: CDR1 SGHDT and CDR2 YYEEEE. CDR3 size: 12 residues. CDR3 DNA sequence: TGTGCCAGCAGTTCCCTCCAGGCGAAGCAGTACTTC. Its protein product is CASSSLQAKQYF.

The rearrangement links TRBV6-5 to TRBJ2-1; 11 positions match TRBD2. The CDR3 is 14 residues long. The J segment lost 7 bases and the V segment lost 5 bases, leaving 4 bases of the junction unmatched. In germline, CDR1 is MNHEY, CDR2 SVGAGI. The CDR3 loop is CASSIAGGRNEQFF. CDR3 bases: TGTGCCAGCAGTATAGCGGGAGGGAGGAATGAGCAGTTCTTC.